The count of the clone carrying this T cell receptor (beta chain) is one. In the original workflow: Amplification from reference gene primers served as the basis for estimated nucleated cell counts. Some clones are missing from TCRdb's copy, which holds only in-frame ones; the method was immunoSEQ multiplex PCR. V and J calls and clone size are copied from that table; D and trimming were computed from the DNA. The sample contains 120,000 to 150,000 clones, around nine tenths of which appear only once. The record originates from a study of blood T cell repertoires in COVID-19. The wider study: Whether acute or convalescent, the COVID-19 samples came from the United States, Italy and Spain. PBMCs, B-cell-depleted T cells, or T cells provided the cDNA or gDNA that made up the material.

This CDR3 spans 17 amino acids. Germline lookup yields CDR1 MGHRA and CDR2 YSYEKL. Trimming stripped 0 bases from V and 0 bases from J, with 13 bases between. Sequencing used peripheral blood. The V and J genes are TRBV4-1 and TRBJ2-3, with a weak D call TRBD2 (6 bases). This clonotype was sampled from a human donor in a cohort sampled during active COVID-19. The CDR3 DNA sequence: TGCGCCAGCAGCCAAGAATATGGCGGGGCAAGCACAGATACGCAGTATTTT. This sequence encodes CASSQEYGGASTDTQYF.